These T cell receptor beta chains were read from a single sample in a study of technical replicates of blood from a few donors. The data were produced by immunoSEQ multiplex PCR, yet TCRdb's version contains in-frame clones alone and is incomplete. This sample has about 75,000 clones; around 97% occur once, and the top ten carry around 0.18%. Sequenced material: T cells isolated from PBMCs. These receptor sequences come from a human donor in good health. Both conserved end residues are part of each CDR3. The order of the fields is J gene, V gene, D gene, clone size, CDR3 DNA, CDR3 protein. The D gene is left open where the match is weak. Clone size is given for some rows only: seen once, a few or many times, or a class if the clone is expanded.

j_call: TRBJ1-5; v_call: TRBV6-5; d_call: NA; clone_size: NA; cdr3_nt: TGTGCCAGCAGTTACTCGGGCGCCAATCAGCCCCAGCATTTT; cdr3_aa: CASSYSGANQPQHF
j_call: TRBJ1-5; v_call: TRBV6-1; d_call: NA; clone_size: NA; cdr3_nt: TGTGCCAGCAGTGAACTAGGTAGCAATCAGCCCCAGCATTTT; cdr3_aa: CASSELGSNQPQHF
j_call: TRBJ2-7; v_call: TRBV7-9; d_call: NA; clone_size: NA; cdr3_nt: TGTGCCAGCAGCTCCTTAGGGATACAGGGTTACGAGCAGTACTTC; cdr3_aa: CASSSLGIQGYEQYF
j_call: TRBJ1-5; v_call: TRBV4-1; d_call: NA; clone_size: NA; cdr3_nt: TGCGCCAGCAGCCAAGATTTAGGCAGGGCGGATCAGCCCCAGCATTTT; cdr3_aa: CASSQDLGRADQPQHF
j_call: TRBJ2-7; v_call: TRBV29-1; d_call: TRBD2; clone_size: once; cdr3_nt: TGCAGCGTTGAATACGGCCGGCGGGGGGTACGGGAGCAGTACTTC; cdr3_aa: CSVEYGRRGVREQYF
j_call: TRBJ2-1; v_call: TRBV10-1; d_call: TRBD2; clone_size: NA; cdr3_nt: TGCGCCAGCAGCAACCTAGCGGGGGGCCTATCCTACAATGAGCAGTTCTTC; cdr3_aa: CASSNLAGGLSYNEQFF
j_call: TRBJ2-7; v_call: TRBV2; d_call: TRBD2; clone_size: NA; cdr3_nt: TGTGCCAGCAGAGGGACTAATTCCTACGAGCAGTACTTC; cdr3_aa: CASRGTNSYEQYF
j_call: TRBJ2-7; v_call: TRBV29-1; d_call: NA; clone_size: NA; cdr3_nt: TGCAGCGTTCCTGGGGGGGCGAACTACGAGCAGTACTTC; cdr3_aa: CSVPGGANYEQYF
j_call: TRBJ2-5; v_call: TRBV11-3; d_call: NA; clone_size: NA; cdr3_nt: TGTGCCAGCAGCTTAGAGGGGGGAGCGGAAGAGACCCAGTACTTC; cdr3_aa: CASSLEGGAEETQYF
j_call: TRBJ2-5; v_call: TRBV5-6; d_call: NA; clone_size: once; cdr3_nt: TGTGCCAGCAGCTCCGTACGTACGGGGGAGGAGACCCAGTACTTC; cdr3_aa: CASSSVRTGEETQYF
j_call: TRBJ2-7; v_call: TRBV2; d_call: NA; clone_size: NA; cdr3_nt: TGTGCCAGCACCCCAGGGGCTATTTACGAGCAGTACTTC; cdr3_aa: CASTPGAIYEQYF
j_call: TRBJ2-7; v_call: TRBV10-2; d_call: NA; clone_size: NA; cdr3_nt: TGCGCCAGCAGTCTAGGGGCGGGGACCTACGAGCAGTACTTC; cdr3_aa: CASSLGAGTYEQYF
j_call: TRBJ2-3; v_call: TRBV11-3; d_call: NA; clone_size: NA; cdr3_nt: TGTGCCAGCAGCTTAGGGGCTAGCAGATCCACAGATACGCAGTATTTT; cdr3_aa: CASSLGASRSTDTQYF
j_call: TRBJ2-1; v_call: TRBV12-5; d_call: TRBD2; clone_size: NA; cdr3_nt: TGTGCTAGTGGTCTCGGACTAGCGGGGAACAATGAGCAGTTCTTC; cdr3_aa: CASGLGLAGNNEQFF
j_call: TRBJ1-6; v_call: TRBV19; d_call: TRBD1; clone_size: NA; cdr3_nt: TGTGCCAGTAGCCCGGACAGGGTAGATTCACCCCTCCACTTT; cdr3_aa: CASSPDRVDSPLHF
j_call: TRBJ2-7; v_call: TRBV9; d_call: TRBD1; clone_size: NA; cdr3_nt: TGTGCCAGCAGCCCCCGGACTCAGACAGGGCCCTACTACGAGCAGTACTTC; cdr3_aa: CASSPRTQTGPYYEQYF
j_call: TRBJ1-1; v_call: TRBV28; d_call: TRBD1; clone_size: NA; cdr3_nt: TGTGCCAGCACCTCTGGACAGGGCGGTGAAGCTTTCTTT; cdr3_aa: CASTSGQGGEAFF
j_call: TRBJ1-2; v_call: TRBV5-1; d_call: NA; clone_size: NA; cdr3_nt: TGCGCCAGCAGCTTGGCCGAGATATCAGGGACTAACTATGGCTACACCTTC; cdr3_aa: CASSLAEISGTNYGYTF
j_call: TRBJ2-7; v_call: TRBV10-3; d_call: NA; clone_size: NA; cdr3_nt: TGTGCCATCAGTGCTCTTGGTAGCGGCTACGAGCAGTACTTC; cdr3_aa: CAISALGSGYEQYF
j_call: TRBJ1-5; v_call: TRBV5-1; d_call: TRBD1; clone_size: NA; cdr3_nt: TGCGCCAGCCCACAGGGGCCGGAGCAGCCCCAGCATTTT; cdr3_aa: CASPQGPEQPQHF
j_call: TRBJ2-1; v_call: TRBV4-2; d_call: NA; clone_size: NA; cdr3_nt: TGTGCCAGCAGCCAAGCCGTGAATGAGCAGTTCTTC; cdr3_aa: CASSQAVNEQFF
j_call: TRBJ2-7; v_call: TRBV9; d_call: TRBD2; clone_size: NA; cdr3_nt: TGTGCCAGCAGCGGAGGACTAGCGGGAGGGTCCCCCTACGAGCAGTACTTC; cdr3_aa: CASSGGLAGGSPYEQYF
j_call: TRBJ2-4; v_call: TRBV7-4; d_call: TRBD1; clone_size: NA; cdr3_nt: TGTGCCAGCAGCGCGACAGGGACCAAAAACATTCAGTACTTC; cdr3_aa: CASSATGTKNIQYF
j_call: TRBJ1-4; v_call: TRBV5-6; d_call: NA; clone_size: NA; cdr3_nt: TGTGCCAGCAGCCGGGACACTGGCAATGAAAAACTGTTTTTT; cdr3_aa: CASSRDTGNEKLFF
j_call: TRBJ2-2; v_call: TRBV29-1; d_call: NA; clone_size: NA; cdr3_nt: TGCAGCGTTGAAGATGGACTACAGAACACCGGGGAGCTGTTTTTT; cdr3_aa: CSVEDGLQNTGELFF
j_call: TRBJ2-2; v_call: TRBV6-6; d_call: TRBD1; clone_size: NA; cdr3_nt: TGTGCCAGCAGATCCGGGACAGGGGGCCATGGGGAGCTGTTTTTT; cdr3_aa: CASRSGTGGHGELFF
j_call: TRBJ1-2; v_call: TRBV11-2; d_call: TRBD1; clone_size: once; cdr3_nt: TGTGCCAGCAGCTTAGAACCCCGGACAGGGGGCGACGGATTTAACTATGGCTACACCTTC; cdr3_aa: CASSLEPRTGGDGFNYGYTF
j_call: TRBJ2-7; v_call: TRBV7-9; d_call: NA; clone_size: NA; cdr3_nt: TGTGCCAGCAGCCACCAAGATTGGTACAGGCACTACGAGCAGTACTTC; cdr3_aa: CASSHQDWYRHYEQYF
j_call: TRBJ2-1; v_call: TRBV9; d_call: NA; clone_size: NA; cdr3_nt: TGTGCCAGCAGCGCTCTTACTAGCTTCGATGAGCAGTTCTTC; cdr3_aa: CASSALTSFDEQFF
j_call: TRBJ2-1; v_call: TRBV5-1; d_call: TRBD2; clone_size: NA; cdr3_nt: TGCGCCAGCCAACTAGCGGGAGGGCCTTGGGATGAGCAGTTCTTC; cdr3_aa: CASQLAGGPWDEQFF
j_call: TRBJ1-4; v_call: TRBV7-6; d_call: TRBD1; clone_size: NA; cdr3_nt: TGTGCCAGCAGCCCGGACAGGGGGAATGAAAAACTGTTTTTT; cdr3_aa: CASSPDRGNEKLFF
j_call: TRBJ1-5; v_call: TRBV7-8; d_call: NA; clone_size: NA; cdr3_nt: TGTGCCAGCAGCCCAGACAGGTCCTTAAATCAGCCCCAGCATTTT; cdr3_aa: CASSPDRSLNQPQHF
j_call: TRBJ2-1; v_call: TRBV6-5; d_call: TRBD2; clone_size: NA; cdr3_nt: TGTGCCAGCAGCGGACTAGCGGGGCGAGATGAGCAGTTCTTC; cdr3_aa: CASSGLAGRDEQFF
j_call: TRBJ1-3; v_call: TRBV28; d_call: TRBD1; clone_size: NA; cdr3_nt: TGTGCCAGCGTGGGACAGCAGAGCTCTGGAAACACCATATATTTT; cdr3_aa: CASVGQQSSGNTIYF
j_call: TRBJ2-2; v_call: TRBV6-4; d_call: NA; clone_size: NA; cdr3_nt: TGTGCCAGCAGTGACTCCCAGGCCGGGGAGCTGTTTTTT; cdr3_aa: CASSDSQAGELFF
j_call: TRBJ2-7; v_call: TRBV7-8; d_call: TRBD1; clone_size: NA; cdr3_nt: TGTGCCAGCAGCTTAGGGACAGGGCGTTTCTCCTACGAGCAGTACTTC; cdr3_aa: CASSLGTGRFSYEQYF
j_call: TRBJ2-1; v_call: TRBV11-2; d_call: TRBD2; clone_size: NA; cdr3_nt: TGTGCCAGCGGACGGCCGGGACTAGCCTCCTACAATGAGCAGTTCTTC; cdr3_aa: CASGRPGLASYNEQFF
j_call: TRBJ2-7; v_call: TRBV4-2; d_call: TRBD2; clone_size: NA; cdr3_nt: TGTGCCAGCAGCCGGACTAGCGGGACTAATAGGAACTACGAGCAGTACTTC; cdr3_aa: CASSRTSGTNRNYEQYF
j_call: TRBJ2-5; v_call: TRBV27; d_call: TRBD2; clone_size: NA; cdr3_nt: TGTGCCAGCAGTTTATTCGGCAGTCCACTAGCGGGAGGAGAGACCCAGTACTTC; cdr3_aa: CASSLFGSPLAGGETQYF
j_call: TRBJ2-2; v_call: TRBV29-1; d_call: NA; clone_size: NA; cdr3_nt: TGCAGCGTTAGTCAGGGCCTCGGGGAGCTGTTTTTT; cdr3_aa: CSVSQGLGELFF
j_call: TRBJ2-3; v_call: TRBV12-5; d_call: NA; clone_size: NA; cdr3_nt: TGTGCTAGTGGCCCCCTAGCTACCACAGATACGCAGTATTTT; cdr3_aa: CASGPLATTDTQYF
j_call: TRBJ2-7; v_call: TRBV10-3; d_call: TRBD1; clone_size: NA; cdr3_nt: TGTGCCATCAGCTCCGGGACAGGGGGCGCCACAATCCCCTACGAGCAGTACTTC; cdr3_aa: CAISSGTGGATIPYEQYF
j_call: TRBJ1-2; v_call: TRBV10-3; d_call: NA; clone_size: NA; cdr3_nt: TGTGCCATCAGTGATACGACATTACTCTATGGCTACACCTTC; cdr3_aa: CAISDTTLLYGYTF
j_call: TRBJ2-7; v_call: TRBV5-1; d_call: NA; clone_size: NA; cdr3_nt: TGCGCCAGCAGCCCCGGATCCGGGACTTTCGCCTCCTACGAGCAGTACTTC; cdr3_aa: CASSPGSGTFASYEQYF
j_call: TRBJ2-1; v_call: TRBV5-1; d_call: TRBD2; clone_size: NA; cdr3_nt: TGCGCCAGCAGCTCTAGCGGGATCTCCTACAATGAGCAGTTCTTC; cdr3_aa: CASSSSGISYNEQFF
j_call: TRBJ2-1; v_call: TRBV7-9; d_call: TRBD2; clone_size: NA; cdr3_nt: TGTGCCAGCAGACCGACTAGCGGGAGACTCGACAATGAGCAGTTCTTC; cdr3_aa: CASRPTSGRLDNEQFF
j_call: TRBJ2-1; v_call: TRBV27; d_call: NA; clone_size: NA; cdr3_nt: TGTGCCAGCAGTTTGCGCGGGCAAATAATAATAGATGAGCAGTTCTTC; cdr3_aa: CASSLRGQIIIDEQFF
j_call: TRBJ2-2; v_call: TRBV10-3; d_call: NA; clone_size: NA; cdr3_nt: TGTGCCATCAGTGATTTCGGGGGCACCGGGGAGCTGTTTTTT; cdr3_aa: CAISDFGGTGELFF
j_call: TRBJ1-4; v_call: TRBV7-2; d_call: NA; clone_size: NA; cdr3_nt: TGTGCCAGCAGCCAAAGACAGACATCAAATGAAAAACTGTTTTTT; cdr3_aa: CASSQRQTSNEKLFF
j_call: TRBJ2-7; v_call: TRBV5-1; d_call: NA; clone_size: NA; cdr3_nt: TGCGCCAGCAGCTTAACCGAGGGCGAGCAGTACTTC; cdr3_aa: CASSLTEGEQYF
j_call: TRBJ2-3; v_call: TRBV7-8; d_call: NA; clone_size: NA; cdr3_nt: TGTGCCAGCAGTTCTAATGGAGATACGCAGTATTTT; cdr3_aa: CASSSNGDTQYF
j_call: TRBJ2-1; v_call: TRBV11-3; d_call: TRBD2; clone_size: NA; cdr3_nt: TGTGCCAGCAGCGTAGCGGGAGCTTCGTTGAATGAGCAGTTCTTC; cdr3_aa: CASSVAGASLNEQFF
j_call: TRBJ1-2; v_call: TRBV19; d_call: NA; clone_size: NA; cdr3_nt: TGTGCCAGTAGTACCGTGGACAGTAACTATGGCTACACCTTC; cdr3_aa: CASSTVDSNYGYTF
j_call: TRBJ2-3; v_call: TRBV6-1; d_call: TRBD1; clone_size: NA; cdr3_nt: TGTGCCAGCAGTGCTGGACAGGGGACAGATACGCAGTATTTT; cdr3_aa: CASSAGQGTDTQYF
j_call: TRBJ1-2; v_call: TRBV11-2; d_call: NA; clone_size: NA; cdr3_nt: TGTGCCAGCAGCTTAGACAGGGCTCAATCCTCAGACTATGGCTACACCTTC; cdr3_aa: CASSLDRAQSSDYGYTF
j_call: TRBJ2-2; v_call: TRBV4-2; d_call: NA; clone_size: NA; cdr3_nt: TGTGCCAGCAGCCAAGAGGTCATGCAGTCCCGGGTGGCCGGGGAGCTGTTTTTT; cdr3_aa: CASSQEVMQSRVAGELFF
j_call: TRBJ2-2; v_call: TRBV7-6; d_call: NA; clone_size: NA; cdr3_nt: TGTGCCAGCAGCTCTACGAACACCGGGGAGCTGTTTTTT; cdr3_aa: CASSSTNTGELFF
j_call: TRBJ1-2; v_call: TRBV19; d_call: NA; clone_size: NA; cdr3_nt: TGTGCCAGTGGGCTACAACTAGGATTGGATTATGGCTACACCTTC; cdr3_aa: CASGLQLGLDYGYTF
j_call: TRBJ1-6; v_call: TRBV7-9; d_call: TRBD1; clone_size: NA; cdr3_nt: TGTGCCAGCAGCTTCGACAGGGCCCGAATCTCACCCCTCCACTTT; cdr3_aa: CASSFDRARISPLHF